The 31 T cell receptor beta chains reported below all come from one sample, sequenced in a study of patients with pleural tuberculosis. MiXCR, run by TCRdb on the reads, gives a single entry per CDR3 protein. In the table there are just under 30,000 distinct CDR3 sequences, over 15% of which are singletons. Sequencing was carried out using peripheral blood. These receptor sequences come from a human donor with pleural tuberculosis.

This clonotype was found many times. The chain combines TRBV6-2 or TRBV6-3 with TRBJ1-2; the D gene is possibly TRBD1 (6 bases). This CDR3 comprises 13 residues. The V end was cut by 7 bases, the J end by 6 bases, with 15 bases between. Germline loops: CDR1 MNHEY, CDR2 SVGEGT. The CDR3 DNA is TGTGCCAGCACAGAGCTACAGGGCAATGGCTACACCTTC. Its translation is CASTELQGNGYTF.

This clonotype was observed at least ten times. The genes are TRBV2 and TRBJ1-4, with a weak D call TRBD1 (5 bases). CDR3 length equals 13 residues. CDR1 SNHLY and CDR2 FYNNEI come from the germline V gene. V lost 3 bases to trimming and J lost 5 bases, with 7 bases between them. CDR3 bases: TGTGCCAGCAGTGAGGGGACGAATGAAAAACTGTTTTTT. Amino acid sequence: CASSEGTNEKLFF. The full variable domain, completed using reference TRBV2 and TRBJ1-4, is EPEVTQTPSHQVTQMGQEVILRCVPISNHLYFYWYRQILGQKVEFLVSFYNNEISEKSEIFDDQFSVERPDGSNFTLKIRSTKLEDSAMYFCASSEGTNEKLFFGSGTQLSVL.

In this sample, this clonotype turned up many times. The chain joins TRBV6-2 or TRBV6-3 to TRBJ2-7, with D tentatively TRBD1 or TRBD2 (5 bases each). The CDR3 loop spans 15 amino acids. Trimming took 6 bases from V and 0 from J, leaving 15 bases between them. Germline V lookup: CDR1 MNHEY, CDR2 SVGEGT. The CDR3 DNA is TGTGCCAGCAGGCCCACCGGGACCAACTCCTACGAGCAGTACTTC. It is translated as CASRPTGTNSYEQYF.

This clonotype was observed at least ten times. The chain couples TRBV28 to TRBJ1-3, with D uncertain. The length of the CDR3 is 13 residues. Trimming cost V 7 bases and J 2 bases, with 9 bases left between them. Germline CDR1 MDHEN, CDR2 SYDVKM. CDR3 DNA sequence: TGTGCCAGCACGGACTCTACTGGAAACACCATATATTTT. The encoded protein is CASTDSTGNTIYF.

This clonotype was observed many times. The CDR3 coding sequence is TGTGCCAGCAGCCCCGCCCCCGGGACGGACATAGACAATCAGCCCCAGCATTTT. Protein sequence: CASSPAPGTDIDNQPQHF. This chain joins TRBV14 and TRBJ1-5, with a tentative D call TRBD1 (5 bases). V lost 4 bases and J lost 3, with 22 bases in between. The germline CDR1 and CDR2 sequences are SGHDN and FVKESK. The CDR3 consists of 18 residues.

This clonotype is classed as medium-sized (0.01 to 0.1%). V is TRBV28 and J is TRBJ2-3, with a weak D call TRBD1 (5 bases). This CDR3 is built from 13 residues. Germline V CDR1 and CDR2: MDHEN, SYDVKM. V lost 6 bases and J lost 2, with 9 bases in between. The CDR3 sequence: CASRYRITDTQYF. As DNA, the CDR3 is TGTGCCAGCAGATACAGGATCACAGATACGCAGTATTTT.

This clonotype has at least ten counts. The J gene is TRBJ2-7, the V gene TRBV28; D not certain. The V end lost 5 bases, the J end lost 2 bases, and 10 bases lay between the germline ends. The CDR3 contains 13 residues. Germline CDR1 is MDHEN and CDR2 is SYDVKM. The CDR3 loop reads CASSVLGTYEQYF. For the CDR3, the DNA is TGTGCCAGCAGTGTACTGGGGACCTACGAGCAGTACTTC.

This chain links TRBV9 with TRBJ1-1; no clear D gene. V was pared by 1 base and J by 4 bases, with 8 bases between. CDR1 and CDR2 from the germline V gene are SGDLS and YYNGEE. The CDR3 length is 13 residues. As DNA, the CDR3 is TGTGCCAGCAGCGTATACTCCGGCACTGAAGCTTTCTTT. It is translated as CASSVYSGTEAFF.

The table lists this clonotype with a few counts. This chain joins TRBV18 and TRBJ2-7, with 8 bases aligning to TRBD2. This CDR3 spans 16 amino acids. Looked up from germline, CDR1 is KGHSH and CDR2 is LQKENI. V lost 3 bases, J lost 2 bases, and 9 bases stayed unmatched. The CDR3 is CASSPLGGRFPYEQYF. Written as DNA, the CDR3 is TGTGCCAGCTCACCCTTGGGCGGGAGGTTTCCCTACGAGCAGTACTTC.

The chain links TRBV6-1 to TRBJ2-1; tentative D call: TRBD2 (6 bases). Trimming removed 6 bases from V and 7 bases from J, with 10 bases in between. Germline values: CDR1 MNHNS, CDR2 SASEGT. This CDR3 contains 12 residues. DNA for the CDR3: TGTGCCAGCAGGCCCGGGGGTAATGAGCAGTTCTTC. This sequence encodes CASRPGGNEQFF.

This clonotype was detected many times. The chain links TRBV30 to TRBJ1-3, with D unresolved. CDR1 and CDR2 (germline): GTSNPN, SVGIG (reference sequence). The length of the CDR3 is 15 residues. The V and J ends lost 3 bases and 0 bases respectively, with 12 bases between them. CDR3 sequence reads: CAWRESANSGNTIYF. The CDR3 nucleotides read TGTGCCTGGAGGGAGAGCGCCAACTCTGGAAACACCATATATTTT.

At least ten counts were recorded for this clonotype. The CDR3 DNA is TGTGCCAGCAGTTGGACTAGCGGCGCCTACAATGAGCAGTTCTTC. This sequence encodes CASSWTSGAYNEQFF. V and J are TRBV6-1 and TRBJ2-1; 10 nucleotides match TRBD2. With 5 bases clipped from V and 2 bases from J, the junction kept 3 bases outside the gene matches. This CDR3 contains 15 residues. The V gene's germline CDR1 is MNHNS and CDR2 SASEGT.

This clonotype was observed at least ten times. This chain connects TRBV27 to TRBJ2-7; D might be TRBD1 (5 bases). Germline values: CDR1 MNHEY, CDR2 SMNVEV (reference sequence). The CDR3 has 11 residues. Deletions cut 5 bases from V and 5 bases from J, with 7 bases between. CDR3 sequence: CASSDRNEQYF. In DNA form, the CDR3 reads TGTGCCAGCAGTGACAGAAACGAGCAGTACTTC.

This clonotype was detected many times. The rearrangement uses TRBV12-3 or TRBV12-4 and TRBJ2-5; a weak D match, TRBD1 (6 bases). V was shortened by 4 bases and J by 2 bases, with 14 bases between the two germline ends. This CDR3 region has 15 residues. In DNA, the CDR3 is TGTGCCAGCAGTTCCCCCGGGACACAACAAGAGACCCAGTACTTC. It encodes CASSSPGTQQETQYF.

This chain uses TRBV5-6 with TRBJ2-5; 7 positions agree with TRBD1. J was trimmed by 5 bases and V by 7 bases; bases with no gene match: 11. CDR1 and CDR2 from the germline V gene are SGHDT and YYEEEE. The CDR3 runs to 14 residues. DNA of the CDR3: TGTGCCAGCGTACCGACAGGGCGCGGGGAGACCCAGTACTTC. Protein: CASVPTGRGETQYF. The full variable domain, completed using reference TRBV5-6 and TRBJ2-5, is DAGVTQSPTHLIKTRGQQVTLRCSPKSGHDTVSWYQQALGQGPQFIFQYYEEEERQRGNFPDRFSGHQFPNYSSELNVNALLLGDSALYLCASVPTGRGETQYFGPGTRLLVL.

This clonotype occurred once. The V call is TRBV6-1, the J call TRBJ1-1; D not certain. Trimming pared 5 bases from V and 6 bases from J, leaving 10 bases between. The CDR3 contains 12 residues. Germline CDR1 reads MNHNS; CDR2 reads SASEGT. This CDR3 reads CASSYGSAEAFF. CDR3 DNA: TGTGCCAGCAGTTATGGGAGCGCTGAAGCTTTCTTT.

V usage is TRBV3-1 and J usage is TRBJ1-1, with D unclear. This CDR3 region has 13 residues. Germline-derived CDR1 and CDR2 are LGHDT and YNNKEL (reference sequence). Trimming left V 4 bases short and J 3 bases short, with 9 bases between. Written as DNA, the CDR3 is TGTGCCAGCAGCCGAACTCAGGACACTGAAGCTTTCTTT. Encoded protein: CASSRTQDTEAFF.

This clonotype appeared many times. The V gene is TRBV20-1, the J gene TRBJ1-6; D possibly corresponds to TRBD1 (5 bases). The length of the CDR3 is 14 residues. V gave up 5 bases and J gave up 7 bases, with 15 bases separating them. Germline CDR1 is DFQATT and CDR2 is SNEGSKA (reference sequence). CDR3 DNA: TGCAGTGCTGCCCGGGGCCAAGAAAATTCACCCCTCCACTTT. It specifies CSAARGQENSPLHF.

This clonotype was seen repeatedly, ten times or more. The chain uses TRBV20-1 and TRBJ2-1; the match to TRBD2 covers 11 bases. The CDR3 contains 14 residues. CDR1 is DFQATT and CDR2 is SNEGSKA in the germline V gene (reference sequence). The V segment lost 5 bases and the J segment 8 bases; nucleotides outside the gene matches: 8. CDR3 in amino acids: CSASPSGRTDEQFF. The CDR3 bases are TGCAGTGCTTCCCCTAGCGGGAGGACTGATGAGCAGTTCTTC.

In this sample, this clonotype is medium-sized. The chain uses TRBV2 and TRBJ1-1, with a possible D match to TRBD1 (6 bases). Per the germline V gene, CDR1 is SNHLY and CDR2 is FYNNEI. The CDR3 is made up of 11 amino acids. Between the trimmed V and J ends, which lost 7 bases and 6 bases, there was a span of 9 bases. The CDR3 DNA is TGTGCCAGCAAGGGGGGTGCTGAAGCTTTCTTT. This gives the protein CASKGGAEAFF.

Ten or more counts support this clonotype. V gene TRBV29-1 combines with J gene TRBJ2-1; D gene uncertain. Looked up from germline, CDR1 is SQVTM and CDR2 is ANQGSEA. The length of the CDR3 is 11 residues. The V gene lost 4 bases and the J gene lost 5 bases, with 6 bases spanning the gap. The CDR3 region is CSVGIHNEQFF. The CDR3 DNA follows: TGCAGCGTTGGCATTCACAATGAGCAGTTCTTC.

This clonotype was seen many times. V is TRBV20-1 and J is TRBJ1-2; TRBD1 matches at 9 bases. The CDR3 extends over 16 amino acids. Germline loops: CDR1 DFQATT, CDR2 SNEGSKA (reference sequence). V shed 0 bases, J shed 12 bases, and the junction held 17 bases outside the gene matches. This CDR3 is CSARDRDRDHSGGHTF. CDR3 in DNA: TGCAGTGCTAGAGATCGGGACAGGGACCACTCGGGAGGCCACACCTTC.

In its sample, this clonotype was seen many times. In nucleotides, the CDR3 is TGTGCCAGCAGGGCAAGGGACAGGGTCACTGAAGCTTTCTTT. Its protein product is CASRARDRVTEAFF. This chain joins TRBV6-1 and TRBJ1-1; 9 bases line up with TRBD1. The germline CDR1 and CDR2 sequences are MNHNS and SASEGT. J lost 4 bases, V lost 6 bases, and 6 bases had no gene match. This CDR3 region has 14 residues.

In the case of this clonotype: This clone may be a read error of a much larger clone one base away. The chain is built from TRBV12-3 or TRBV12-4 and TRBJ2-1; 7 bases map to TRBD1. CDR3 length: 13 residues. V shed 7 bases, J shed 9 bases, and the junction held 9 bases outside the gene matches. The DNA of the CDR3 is TGTGCCAGCAAGAACAAAGGGGGCGCTGAGCAGTTCTTC. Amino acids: CASKNKGGAEQFF.

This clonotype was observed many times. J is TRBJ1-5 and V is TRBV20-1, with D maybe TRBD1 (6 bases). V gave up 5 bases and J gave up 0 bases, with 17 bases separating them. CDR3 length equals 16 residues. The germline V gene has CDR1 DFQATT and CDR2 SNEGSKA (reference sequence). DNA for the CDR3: TGCAGTGCTTCAGGGGACCTTGGGTATAGCAATCAGCCCCAGCATTTT. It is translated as CSASGDLGYSNQPQHF.

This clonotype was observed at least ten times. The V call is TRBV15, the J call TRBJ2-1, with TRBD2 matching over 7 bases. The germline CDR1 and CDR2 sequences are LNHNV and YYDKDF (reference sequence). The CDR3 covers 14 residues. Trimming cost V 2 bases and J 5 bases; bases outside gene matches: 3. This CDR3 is CATSRLADNNEQFF. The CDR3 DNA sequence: TGTGCCACCAGCAGACTAGCGGATAACAATGAGCAGTTCTTC.

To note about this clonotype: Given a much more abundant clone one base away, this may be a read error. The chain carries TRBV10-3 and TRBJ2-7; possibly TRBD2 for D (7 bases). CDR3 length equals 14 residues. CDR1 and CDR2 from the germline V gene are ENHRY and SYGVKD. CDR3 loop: CAIRGGDTSYGQYF. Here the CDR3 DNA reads TGTGCCATCAGGGGGGGGGACACATCCTACGGGCAGTACTTC.

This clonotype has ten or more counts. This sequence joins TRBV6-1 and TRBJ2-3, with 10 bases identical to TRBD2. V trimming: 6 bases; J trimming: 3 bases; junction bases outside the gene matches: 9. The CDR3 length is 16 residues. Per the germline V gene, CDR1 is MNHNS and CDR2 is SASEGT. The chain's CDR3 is CASSQLSGRRTDTQYF. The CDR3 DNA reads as TGTGCCAGCAGCCAACTTAGCGGGAGGCGAACAGATACGCAGTATTTT.

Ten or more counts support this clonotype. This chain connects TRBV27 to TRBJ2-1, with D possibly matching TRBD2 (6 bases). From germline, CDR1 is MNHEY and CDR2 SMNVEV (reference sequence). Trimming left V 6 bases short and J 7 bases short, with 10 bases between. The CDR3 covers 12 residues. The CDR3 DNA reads TGTGCCAGCAGGGGGGGAACGAATGAGCAGTTCTTC. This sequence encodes CASRGGTNEQFF.

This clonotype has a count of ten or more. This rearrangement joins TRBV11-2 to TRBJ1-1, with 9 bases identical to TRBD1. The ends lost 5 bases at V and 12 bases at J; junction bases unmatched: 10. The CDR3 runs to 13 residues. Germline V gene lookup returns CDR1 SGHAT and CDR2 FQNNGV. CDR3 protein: CASSRLRDRETFF. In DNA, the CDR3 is TGTGCCAGCAGCCGCCTCCGGGACAGGGAAACTTTCTTT. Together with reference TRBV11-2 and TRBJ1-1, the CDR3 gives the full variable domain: EAGVAQSPRYKIIEKRQSVAFWCNPISGHATLYWYQQILGQGPKLLIQFQNNGVVDDSQLPKDRFSAERLKGVDSTLKIQPAKLEDSAVYLCASSRLRDRETFFGQGTRLTVV.

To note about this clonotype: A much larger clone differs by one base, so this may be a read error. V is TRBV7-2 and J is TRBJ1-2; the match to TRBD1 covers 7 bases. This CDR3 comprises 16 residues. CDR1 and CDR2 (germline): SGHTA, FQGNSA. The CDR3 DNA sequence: TGTGCCAGCAGCTACGGGACGGGACAGAAACGGGATGGCTACGCCTTC. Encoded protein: CASSYGTGQKRDGYAF.